These 8 T cell receptor beta chains share one sample of origin, sequenced in a study of cytomegalovirus exposure and HLA in healthy donors (dated by TCRdb to about 2017). Receptor amplification or capture employed the immunoSEQ multiplex PCR assay. TCRdb re-hosts the immuneACCESS table, in-frame sequences only. Its copies lack some clones; in the studies checked, an unresolved V gene accounts for under half of them, and the cause for the rest is not known. The sample table lists some 320,000 clones, about nine tenths of them with a count of one. The ten largest clones capture roughly 1.2% of the sample. Material: PBMCs. These receptors were obtained from a woman in her twenties or thirties in good health and CMV-seropositive.

This clone was found a few times. This sequence joins TRBV2 and TRBJ2-7, with TRBD2 as a possible D gene (5 bases). Trimming stripped 4 bases from V and 1 base from J, with 8 bases between. Looked up from germline, CDR1 is SNHLY and CDR2 is FYNNEI. The CDR3 is 13 residues long. The chain's CDR3 is CASSVLGSYEQYF. DNA for the CDR3: TGTGCCAGCAGTGTACTAGGATCCTACGAGCAGTACTTC.

This clone was observed a single time. This CDR3 is also generated by other DNA sequences in the sample. The chain joins TRBV5-1 to TRBJ2-7; TRBD1 matches at 8 bases. This CDR3 is built from 14 residues. Germline V gene data show CDR1 as SGHRS and CDR2 as YFSETQ. The V gene end was trimmed by 3 bases and the J gene end by 2 bases; junction bases not matched to a gene: 4. The CDR3 bases are TGCGCCAGCAGCTCCGGGACAGGAGCCTACGAGCAGTACTTC. Protein sequence: CASSSGTGAYEQYF.

The genes are TRBV6-6 and TRBJ1-1; D is undetermined. Germline CDR1 is MNHNY and CDR2 is SVGAGI (reference sequence). V lost 2 bases and J lost 2, with 3 bases in between. CDR3 length: 12 residues. The CDR3 protein is CASSYTNTEAFF. In DNA, the CDR3 is TGTGCCAGCAGTTACACCAACACTGAAGCTTTCTTT.

The rearrangement links TRBV28 to TRBJ1-1, with no clear D. The V end lost 5 bases, the J end lost 8 bases, and 15 bases lay between the germline ends. Germline CDR1 reads MDHEN; CDR2 reads SYDVKM. The CDR3 runs to 13 residues. CDR3 sequence: CASSPMPQPEAFF. Written as DNA, the CDR3 is TGTGCCAGCAGTCCCATGCCCCAGCCAGAAGCTTTCTTT.

The chain recombines TRBV5-1 with TRBJ2-5; D may be TRBD2 (5 bases). The CDR3 length is 15 residues. CDR1 SGHRS and CDR2 YFSETQ come from the germline V gene. V was shortened by 4 bases and J by 2 bases, with 15 bases between the two germline ends. The CDR3 DNA reads as TGCGCCAGCAGCGGACTCGGATGGCAGCAAGAGACCCAGTACTTC. The encoded protein is CASSGLGWQQETQYF.

The chain combines TRBV7-7 with TRBJ2-1; D gene ambiguous. V lost 5 bases to trimming and J lost 6 bases, with 11 bases between them. The germline CDR1 and CDR2 sequences are SSHAT and FNYEAQ (reference sequence). The CDR3 runs 13 residues. The CDR3 loop reads CASSPQGSNEQFF. The CDR3 bases are TGTGCCAGCAGCCCCCAAGGGTCCAATGAGCAGTTCTTC.

This chain joins TRBV7-3 and TRBJ1-4; D is undetermined. V lost 10 bases and J lost 8, with 23 bases in between. CDR3 size: 15 residues. The germline CDR1 and CDR2 sequences are SGHTA and FQGTGA. The CDR3 sequence: CATPGKQNLSEKLFF. The CDR3 DNA sequence: TGTGCCACCCCCGGGAAGCAGAACCTAAGCGAAAAACTGTTTTTT.

This clone was seen once. This chain joins TRBV6-1 and TRBJ2-5; 10 nucleotides agree with TRBD2. CDR3 length: 14 residues. Germline values: CDR1 MNHNS, CDR2 SASEGT. V trimming: 7 bases; J trimming: 5 bases; junction bases outside the gene matches: 7. DNA for the CDR3: TGTGCCAGCATACCGGGACTAGCGAGCGAGACCCAGTACTTC. It yields the protein CASIPGLASETQYF.